A selection of T cell receptor beta chains follows, all from one sample in a study of T-cell memory formation after mild COVID-19. One entry per CDR3 protein, called by TCRdb with MiXCR from the 5' RACE reads. The data show about 140,000 distinct CDR3 sequences, 14% seen once. The sample was PBMCs or a T cell subset sorted from them (not recorded which). The source of these receptors is an adult woman who had mild COVID-19 (a few samples of this study predate the infection). Cell type and time point are not known. Both conserved end residues are part of each CDR3.

J gene | CDR3 length | V gene | CDR3 protein
TRBJ2-4 | 15 | TRBV4-1 | CASSQVAGTPDIQYF
TRBJ1-1 | 15 | TRBV6-1 | CASSGAGLGWTEAFF
TRBJ2-3 | 14 | TRBV4-3 | CASSQGLGKDTQYF
TRBJ2-7 | 13 | TRBV27 | CASSTGRSYEQYF
TRBJ2-2 | 17 | TRBV7-3 | CASSLTTAGGPGGELFF
TRBJ1-4 | 16 | TRBV6-6 | CASRTTGVATNEKLFF
TRBJ2-1 | 17 | TRBV6-5 | CASSNGGTSGRENEQFF
TRBJ2-3 | 17 | TRBV12-3/TRBV12-4 | CASSPERGTPSTDTQYF
TRBJ1-1 | 14 | TRBV15 | CATSPLTGGTEAFF
TRBJ2-7 | 17 | TRBV11-2 | CASRNYRVYGKNYEQYF
TRBJ2-1 | 19 | TRBV6-2/TRBV6-3 | CASSYWNLAITTLYNEQFF
TRBJ2-3 | 12 | TRBV7-8 | CASSSSQGTQYF
TRBJ1-1 | 13 | TRBV5-1 | CASSYSGSTEAFF
TRBJ2-1 | 14 | TRBV30 | CAWTSHSWGNEQFF
TRBJ2-1 | 13 | TRBV6-5 | CASSYSRGNEQFF
TRBJ2-5 | 18 | TRBV27 | CASSLTPGIAGGQETQYF
TRBJ2-1 | 16 | TRBV6-6 | CASSRDAMQGYNEQFF
TRBJ2-7 | 16 | TRBV9 | CASSASGGSGSYEQYF
TRBJ2-7 | 15 | TRBV12-3/TRBV12-4 | CASSHGDSRAYEQYF
TRBJ1-4 | 13 | TRBV27 | CASGGPGNEKLFF
TRBJ2-2 | 19 | TRBV20-1 | CSATSHWTSGGKGAGELFF
TRBJ2-7 | 11 | TRBV29-1 | CSVGSGYEQYF
TRBJ2-5 | 15 | TRBV6-5 | CASSRSGGAGETQYF
TRBJ2-2 | 13 | TRBV12-3/TRBV12-4 | CASSLGGKGELFF
TRBJ1-2 | 17 | TRBV4-2 | CASSQDTTGPSGYGYTF
TRBJ1-2 | 15 | TRBV10-3 | CAITGTGEALDGYTF
TRBJ2-1 | 14 | TRBV19 | CASSMIGLGNEQFF
TRBJ1-2 | 12 | TRBV7-9 | CASSSDTYGYTF
TRBJ2-7 | 14 | TRBV7-2 | CASSHIRGLDEQYF
TRBJ2-3 | 15 | TRBV7-7 | CASSLSLATPDTQYF
TRBJ2-3 | 19 | TRBV20-1 | CSASAYGTSGKTSTDTQYF
TRBJ2-1 | 16 | TRBV12-3/TRBV12-4 | CASSLGVQGVYNEQFF
TRBJ2-1 | 12 | TRBV7-9 | CASSLQGDEQFF
TRBJ2-7 | 13 | TRBV20-1 | CSAAGLSSYEQYF
TRBJ1-2 | 15 | TRBV7-8 | CASSLGTVLNYGYTF
TRBJ2-1 | 18 | TRBV4-1 | CASSQLGSGTSGDNEQFF
TRBJ2-4 | 11 | TRBV12-3/TRBV12-4 | CASSPGGVQYF
TRBJ2-5 | 15 | TRBV7-9 | CASNPQGRGREPQYF
TRBJ1-1 | 17 | TRBV4-1 | CASSQDWWDRVNTEAFF
TRBJ2-7 | 15 | TRBV27 | CASSLFFPEGYEQYF
TRBJ2-1 | 14 | TRBV6-5 | CASSYLSYDNEQFF
TRBJ1-2 | 15 | TRBV9 | CASSTTEGRTRGYTF
TRBJ2-3 | 15 | TRBV27 | CASSLRTGQADTQYF
TRBJ2-5 | 15 | TRBV5-5 | CASSLWGVWEETQYF